The 17 T cell receptor beta chains reported below all come from one sample, sequenced in a study of radiation and T cells in renal cell carcinoma. Treatment given: 15 Gy SBRT to primary tumor, nephrectomy 4 weeks later. Generated by immunoSEQ multiplex PCR, the TCRdb table keeps only in-frame clones and is missing some. The sample lists tens of thousands of clones; roughly half were seen once. The specimen was tumor tissue, collected from a patient whose treatment included radiotherapy and nephrectomy. The receptor source for this set is a woman aged 45 to 65 with renal cell carcinoma.

This clone was seen a handful of times. The gene calls are TRBV6-6 and TRBJ2-7; TRBD1 might be the D (5 bases). Per the germline V gene, CDR1 is MNHNY and CDR2 is SVGAGI (reference sequence). CDR3 length equals 14 residues. Between the trimmed V and J ends, which lost 3 bases and 2 bases, there was a span of 11 bases. The CDR3 region has the DNA TGTGCCAGCAGTTATGGGCAGGGCCCCTACGAGCAGTACTTC. The encoded protein is CASSYGQGPYEQYF.

This clone is medium-sized (0.01 to 0.1%) within its sample. One end of the junction is discordant with germline, which a read error may explain. The chain links TRBV19 to TRBJ2-6; D unclear. Germline loops: CDR1 LNHDA, CDR2 SQIVND (reference sequence). The CDR3 extends over 12 amino acids. The chain's CDR3 is CASSIDPRYPIF. DNA for the CDR3: TGTGCCAGTAGTATAGATCCAAGGTACCCGATTTTC.

The chain recombines TRBV7-8 with TRBJ1-6; 8 nucleotides agree with TRBD1. Losses at the gene ends were 8 bases for V and 6 bases for J; bases not matched to a gene: 9. This CDR3 spans 15 amino acids. Germline CDR1 reads SGHVS; CDR2 reads FQNEAQ. The CDR3 region has the DNA TGTGCCAGCTCAGTTGGACAGGGTGTTAATTCACCCCTCCACTTT. Residues: CASSVGQGVNSPLHF.

The rearrangement links TRBV19 to TRBJ1-5; D is unclear. V lost 2 bases and J lost 1, with 6 bases in between. Germline CDR1 is LNHDA and CDR2 is SQIVND (reference sequence). This CDR3 region has 14 residues. CDR3 in amino acids: CASSIYSSNQPQHF. CDR3 in DNA: TGTGCCAGTAGTATATACTCGAGCAATCAGCCCCAGCATTTT.

The chain joins TRBV18 to TRBJ1-2; D gene uncertain. Looked up from germline, CDR1 is KGHSH and CDR2 is LQKENI. Trimming took off 4 bases at V and 4 bases at J, with 10 bases between the two ends. This CDR3 is built from 13 residues. CDR3 coding DNA: TGTGCCAGCTCACAGGGAGACTCCTATGGCTACACCTTC. Protein sequence: CASSQGDSYGYTF.

This clone was counted between two and nine times. The chain's CDR3 is CAISESGISGANVLTF. The CDR3 DNA is TGTGCCATCAGTGAGTCGGGGATCTCTGGGGCCAACGTCCTGACTTTC. The chain is built from TRBV10-3 and TRBJ2-6; D gene ambiguous. V was pared by 0 bases and J by 0 bases, with 6 bases between. Germline CDR1 reads ENHRY; CDR2 reads SYGVKD. The CDR3 is 16 residues long.

This chain uses TRBV13 with TRBJ2-5; perhaps D is TRBD1 or TRBD2 (5 bases each). Germline CDR1 reads PRHDT; CDR2 reads FYEKMQ (reference sequence). V was cut by 5 bases and J by 2 bases, with 12 bases left in between. The length of the CDR3 is 14 residues. CDR3 sequence: CASSLWDQQETQYF. The DNA of the CDR3 is TGTGCCAGCAGCCTATGGGACCAACAAGAGACCCAGTACTTC.

The V call is TRBV9, the J call TRBJ2-5; D assignment may be TRBD1 or TRBD2 (5 bases each). There are 14 residues in the CDR3. The germline V gene encodes CDR1 SGDLS and CDR2 YYNGEE. V was clipped by 0 bases and J by 5 bases, with 11 bases between them. CDR3 protein: CASSVAGTYETQYF. CDR3 sequence (DNA): TGTGCCAGCAGCGTAGCTGGGACCTATGAGACCCAGTACTTC. The entire variable domain, with the rest obtained from reference TRBV9 and TRBJ2-5, is as follows: DSGVTQTPKHLITATGQRVTLRCSPRSGDLSVYWYQQSLDQGLQFLIQYYNGEERAKGNILERFSAQQFPDLHSELNLSSLELGDSALYFCASSVAGTYETQYFGPGTRLLVL.

Relative to its sample, this clone is large (0.1 to 1%). The gene calls are TRBV21-1 and TRBJ1-5. TRBV21-1 is annotated as a pseudogene. The CDR3 loop spans 14 amino acids. The CDR3 reads CASSKLPGNQPQHF. CDR3 coding DNA: TGTGCCAGCAGCAAACTCCCCGGCAATCAGCCCCAGCATTTT.

V is TRBV7-9 and J is TRBJ2-7; D is undetermined. There are 17 residues in the CDR3. Trimming stripped 3 bases from V and 0 bases from J, with 18 bases between. In germline, CDR1 is SEHNR, CDR2 FQNEAQ (reference sequence). CDR3 sequence: CASSFSFVVSYSYEQYF. The CDR3 region has the DNA TGTGCCAGCAGCTTCAGTTTCGTAGTTTCGTACTCCTACGAGCAGTACTTC.

This clone has a handful of counts. This chain links TRBV5-5 with TRBJ1-2; no reliable D call. The CDR3 sequence is 14 residues long. Germline V CDR1 and CDR2: SGHKS, YYEKEE (reference sequence). The V gene lost 9 bases and the J gene lost 4 bases, with 19 bases spanning the gap. CDR3 sequence reads: CATSGRETFYGYTF. CDR3 sequence (DNA): TGTGCCACCTCAGGTCGGGAGACTTTCTATGGCTACACCTTC.

The chain is built from TRBV7-9 and TRBJ2-7; D is unclear. CDR1 is SEHNR, CDR2 FQNEAQ, per germline (reference sequence). This CDR3 comprises 11 residues. V was clipped by 5 bases and J by 6 bases, with 8 bases between them. For the CDR3, the DNA is TGTGCCAGCAGCACCTACGGCGAGCAGTACTTC. This translates into CASSTYGEQYF.

V usage is TRBV7-9 and J usage is TRBJ1-6, with unresolved D. The CDR3 is made up of 14 amino acids. The germline V gene has CDR1 SEHNR and CDR2 FQNEAQ (reference sequence). Trimming stripped 2 bases from V and 9 bases from J, with 11 bases between. The CDR3 here is CASSLLDVLSPLHF. In nucleotides, the CDR3 is TGTGCCAGCAGCTTATTGGATGTTCTTTCACCCCTCCACTTT.

This clone was counted only a few times. CDR3 region: CSVGGGASEAFF. The CDR3 DNA sequence: TGCAGCGTTGGCGGGGGGGCTTCTGAAGCTTTCTTT. This chain connects TRBV29-1 to TRBJ1-1, with a weak D call TRBD1 (6 bases). Germline CDR1 and CDR2: SQVTM and ANQGSEA. CDR3 length equals 12 residues. With 4 bases removed from V and 6 bases from J, the gap between germline ends came to 12 bases.

This clone occurred once. This chain connects TRBV5-5 to TRBJ1-1; D is undetermined. CDR3 size: 11 residues. The germline V gene has CDR1 SGHKS and CDR2 YYEKEE (reference sequence). V was trimmed by 4 bases and J by 7 bases, leaving 8 bases between them. For the CDR3, the DNA is TGTGCCAGCAGCCTAACCTTTGAAGCTTTCTTT. As protein: CASSLTFEAFF.

The CDR3 DNA reads TGTGCCAGTAGCGATTTCATTTCGCGGACAGGCCCCCGTGCGTACGAGCAGTACTTC. This sequence encodes CASSDFISRTGPRAYEQYF. The chain couples TRBV19 to TRBJ2-7, with 7 nucleotides matching TRBD1. There are 19 residues in the CDR3. Losses at the gene ends were 6 bases for V and 4 bases for J; bases not matched to a gene: 24. CDR1 is LNHDA, CDR2 SQIVND, per germline (reference sequence).

A word on this clone: Other DNA sequences in the sample encode the same CDR3. The V call is TRBV2, the J call TRBJ1-5, with 7 bases aligning to TRBD1. The trim removed 5 bases at V and 6 bases at J, leaving 4 bases unmatched. CDR1 is SNHLY, CDR2 FYNNEI, per germline. CDR3 length: 13 residues. DNA for the CDR3: TGTGCCAGCAGTAAAGGGGGCGGTCAGCCCCAGCATTTT. It is translated as CASSKGGGQPQHF.